This is a list of T cell receptor beta chains from one sample in a study of tumor and adjacent non-tumor tissue in lung cancer. TCRdb re-analysed the multiplex PCR reads in MiXCR, keeping a single row per CDR3 protein. The table shows more than 75,000 distinct CDR3 sequences, with about two thirds occurring only once. The sample comprised lung tumor tissue. These receptors all come from a woman in her sixties or seventies with non-small cell lung cancer. Both conserved end residues are part of each CDR3. D genes are given only for firm matches. Some rows mark clone size as missing; the rest say once, few, many or name a class of expanded clone.

D: NA
V: TRBV6-5
J: TRBJ2-4
size: NA
CDR3: CASSAGTGITIQYF
DNA: TGTGCCAGCAGCGCCGGGACTGGCATAACCATTCAATACTTC

D: TRBD2
V: TRBV5-1
J: TRBJ2-7
size: few
CDR3: CASSLGASGSYEQYF
DNA: TGCGCCAGCAGCTTGGGAGCTAGCGGGAGCTACGAGCAGTACTTC

D: NA
V: TRBV28
J: TRBJ2-5
size: many
CDR3: CASSPGAVYQETQYF
DNA: TGTGCCAGCAGTCCCGGGGCCGTCTACCAAGAGACCCAGTACTTC

D: TRBD1
V: TRBV6-2/TRBV6-3
J: TRBJ2-2
size: NA
CDR3: CASSLRDQGANTGELYF
DNA: TGTGCCAGTAGTCTCCGCGATCAGGGGGCGAACACCGGGGAGCTGTATTTT

D: TRBD1
V: TRBV11-1
J: TRBJ2-7
size: once
CDR3: CASSLSDRDDEQYF
DNA: TGTGCCAGCAGCCTCTCGGACAGGGATGATGAGCAGTACTTC

D: NA
V: TRBV4-1
J: TRBJ1-1
size: NA
CDR3: CAGSQVGQGVHTEAFF
DNA: TGCGCCGGCAGCCAAGTGGGTCAGGGTGTTCACACTGAAGCTTTCTTT

D: NA
V: TRBV4-1
J: TRBJ2-5
size: NA
CDR3: CASNPSSPNQETQYF
DNA: TGCGCCAGCAACCCATCTAGTCCTAACCAAGAGACCCAGTACTTC

D: NA
V: TRBV29-1
J: TRBJ2-7
size: NA
CDR3: CSVVTGRIYEQHF
DNA: TGCAGCGTCGTGACAGGACGGATCTACGAGCAGCACTTC

D: NA
V: TRBV5-1
J: TRBJ2-5
size: NA
CDR3: CASSPTPGQETQYF
DNA: TGCGCCAGCAGCCCTACCCCCGGTCAAGAGACCCAGTACTTC

D: TRBD2
V: TRBV30
J: TRBJ2-1
size: NA
CDR3: CAWSHSGLAGWNEQFF
DNA: TGTGCCTGGAGCCACTCGGGACTAGCGGGATGGAATGAGCAGTTCTTC

D: TRBD1
V: TRBV11-3
J: TRBJ2-7
size: NA
CDR3: CASSSGQGASSYVQYF
DNA: TGTGCCAGCAGTTCGGGACAGGGGGCCTCCTCCTATGTGCAGTACTTC

D: NA
V: TRBV10-2
J: TRBJ2-1
size: once
CDR3: CAIKSDLRYNEQFF
DNA: TGCGCCATCAAATCGGACCTGAGGTACAATGAGCAGTTCTTC

D: NA
V: TRBV20-1
J: TRBJ1-2
size: NA
CDR3: CSVRVDSINYGYTF
DNA: TGCAGTGTTAGAGTGGACAGTATTAACTATGGCTACACCTTC

D: TRBD2
V: TRBV11-2
J: TRBJ2-3
size: NA
CDR3: CASSLTSGTTDTQYF
DNA: TGTGCGAGCAGCCTCACTAGCGGTACCACAGATACGCAGTATTTT

D: TRBD2
V: TRBV6-1
J: TRBJ2-7
size: NA
CDR3: CASSSGLAGVISYEQYF
DNA: TGTGCCAGCAGTTCCGGACTAGCGGGAGTCATCTCCTACGAACAGTACTTC

D: TRBD2
V: TRBV2
J: TRBJ2-1
size: few
CDR3: CASMPYGTSGNNEQFF
DNA: TGTGCCAGCATGCCCTACGGGACTAGCGGTAACAATGAGCAGTTCTTC

D: TRBD1
V: TRBV4-1
J: TRBJ2-2
size: few
CDR3: CASSHTPEQGAGLYTGELFF
DNA: TGCGCCAGCAGCCATACCCCGGAACAGGGGGCGGGACTGTACACCGGGGAGCTGTTCTTT

D: TRBD2
V: TRBV5-1
J: TRBJ2-1
size: NA
CDR3: CASSSTSGGGNEQFF
DNA: TGCGCCAGCAGTTCTACTAGCGGAGGGGGGAATGAGCAGTTCTTC

D: NA
V: TRBV27
J: TRBJ1-1
size: NA
CDR3: CASSFEGSIEAFF
DNA: TGTGCCAGCAGTTTTGAGGGCTCGATTGAAGCTTTCTTT

D: NA
V: TRBV6-6
J: TRBJ1-6
size: NA
CDR3: CASRYLDKGYSPLHF
DNA: TGTGCCAGCCGTTACTTGGACAAGGGCTATTCACCCCTCCACTTT

D: TRBD2
V: TRBV6-1
J: TRBJ2-7
size: NA
CDR3: CASSEMLVTSGAGTYEQYF
DNA: TGTGCTAGCAGTGAAATGTTAGTGACTAGCGGGGCTGGCACCTACGAGCAGTACTTC

D: NA
V: TRBV6-5
J: TRBJ2-1
size: NA
CDR3: CATMGEKGSYNEQIF
DNA: TGTGCCACCATGGGGGAAAAGGGCTCCTACAATGAGCAGATCTTC